The rows below give T cell receptor beta chains drawn from one sample of a study of a mutant IDH1 vaccine in newly diagnosed glioma. The antigens of these receptors remain unknown. Assay: immunoSEQ multiplex PCR; the TCRdb copy retains only in-frame clones and omits some. The sample has roughly 50,000 clones; 75% to 85% are singletons. The sample consisted of PBMCs, taken from a glioma patient whose treatment included an IDH1 peptide vaccine. These TCRs come from a man between 25 and 39 years old with glioma. The CDR3 runs from the conserved cysteine through the conserved F or W. Fields, in order: J gene, D gene, V gene, clone size, CDR3 protein, CDR3 DNA. The D gene is left open where the match is weak. Expanded clones get a size class; other rows say once, few or many, or leave the size out.

J: TRBJ1-6; D: -; V: TRBV5-5; size: once; CDR3: CASSFLGPRREFNSPLHF; DNA: TGTGCCAGCAGCTTCCTCGGTCCGAGACGGGAGTTTAATTCACCCCTCCACTTT
J: TRBJ2-6; D: TRBD1; V: TRBV27; size: -; CDR3: CASSLFGTGSPSGANVLTF; DNA: TGTGCCAGCAGTTTATTTGGGACAGGGTCTCCTTCTGGGGCCAACGTCCTGACTTTC
J: TRBJ1-2; D: -; V: TRBV27; size: -; CDR3: CASSLWGSPYGYTF; DNA: TGTGCCAGCAGTTTATGGGGAAGCCCCTATGGCTACACCTTC
J: TRBJ2-7; D: TRBD1; V: TRBV6-6; size: -; CDR3: CASIRDSTSYEQYF; DNA: TGTGCCAGCATACGGGACAGTACATCCTACGAGCAGTACTTC
J: TRBJ2-7; D: -; V: TRBV7-2; size: -; CDR3: CASSFRSTTSYEQYF; DNA: TGTGCCAGCAGCTTTCGATCAACAACTTCCTACGAGCAGTACTTC
J: TRBJ1-5; D: -; V: TRBV30; size: -; CDR3: CAWRPRDKSYQPQHF; DNA: TGTGCCTGGAGACCCCGGGACAAGTCATATCAGCCCCAGCATTTT
J: TRBJ1-2; D: -; V: TRBV18; size: -; CDR3: CASSPGGNYGYTF; DNA: TGTGCCAGCTCACCGGGCGGGAACTATGGCTACACCTTC
J: TRBJ2-2; D: TRBD2; V: TRBV4-1; size: -; CDR3: CASSKGLGTSGGRTGELFF; DNA: TGCGCCAGCAGCAAAGGACTTGGGACTAGCGGGGGACGTACCGGGGAGCTGTTTTTT
J: TRBJ2-2; D: -; V: TRBV29-1; size: -; CDR3: CSVLRGGELFF; DNA: TGCAGCGTCCTCAGGGGCGGGGAGCTGTTTTTT
J: TRBJ2-1; D: TRBD1; V: TRBV5-1; size: -; CDR3: CASTKTGDSYNEQFF; DNA: TGCGCCAGCACCAAAACTGGGGACAGTTACAATGAGCAGTTCTTC
J: TRBJ2-5; D: -; V: TRBV11-2; size: -; CDR3: CASSPQLGGTETQYF; DNA: TGTGCCAGCAGCCCGCAACTCGGGGGTACGGAGACCCAGTACTTC
J: TRBJ1-3; D: -; V: TRBV5-1; size: -; CDR3: CASSPTEDSGNTIYF; DNA: TGCGCCAGCAGCCCGACAGAAGACTCTGGAAACACCATATATTTT
J: TRBJ2-7; D: -; V: TRBV2; size: -; CDR3: CASSYREIREQYF; DNA: TGTGCCAGCAGTTACAGGGAAATACGCGAGCAGTACTTC
J: TRBJ2-5; D: TRBD1; V: TRBV9; size: few; CDR3: CASSQTGQALVETQYF; DNA: TGTGCCAGCAGCCAGACGGGACAGGCCCTCGTGGAGACCCAGTACTTC
J: TRBJ1-2; D: -; V: TRBV11-2; size: -; CDR3: CASSLGFGGWYGYTF; DNA: TGTGCCAGCAGCTTAGGATTTGGGGGATGGTATGGCTACACCTTC
J: TRBJ1-6; D: TRBD1; V: TRBV5-1; size: -; CDR3: CASSPQDRDNSPLHF; DNA: TGCGCCAGCAGCCCCCAGGACAGGGATAATTCACCCCTCCACTTT
J: TRBJ2-1; D: -; V: TRBV5-1; size: -; CDR3: CASSSNVGYSGAEQSEQFF; DNA: TGCGCCAGCAGCTCTAACGTGGGCTATAGCGGAGCGGAACAATCTGAGCAGTTCTTC
J: TRBJ1-1; D: -; V: TRBV7-9; size: -; CDR3: CASSPPGLKAFF; DNA: TGTGCCAGCAGCCCGCCGGGACTGAAAGCTTTCTTT
J: TRBJ1-2; D: -; V: TRBV5-1; size: -; CDR3: CASSFTGSTYGYTF; DNA: TGCGCCAGCAGCTTCACAGGGAGTACCTATGGCTACACCTTC